This note documents a single TCR beta chain sequence. Trimming cost V 3 bases and J 7 bases; bases outside gene matches: 8. CDR1 and CDR2 from the germline V gene are MDHEN and SYDVKM. The CDR3 sequence is 14 residues long. This record belongs to a study of blood T cell repertoires in COVID-19. Across the whole study: T cells, B-cell-depleted T cells, or PBMCs supplied cDNA or gDNA.

This table comes from immunoSEQ multiplex PCR, and its TCRdb copy is limited to in-frame clones, with some not included. The profile covers over 100,000 clones, with about four fifths appearing a single time and approximately 3.5% taken by the ten largest. Those enrolled, adults aged roughly 18 to 100 years, came from about two dozen US areas. Cohorts were assigned according to the clinical history that participants reported. Either two negative PCRs, clearance, or symptom resolution qualified Cohort 3 donors as recovered. The origin of this receptor is a woman aged 25-40 years who had recovered from COVID-19. The V gene is TRBV28, the J gene TRBJ1-1; the match to TRBD1 covers 7 bases. The specimen sequenced was PBMCs or T cells enriched from blood (not recorded which). The CDR3 here is CASSFDRVGIEAFF. The DNA of the CDR3 is TGTGCCAGCAGTTTCGACAGGGTCGGGATTGAAGCTTTCTTT.